Detailed here is one T cell receptor beta chain. The data belong to a study of blood T cells in healthy people across ages. A second roughly 6 to 12 cycle PCR used barcoded and J-beta primers. One entry per CDR3 protein, called by TCRdb with MiXCR from the 5' RACE reads. The sample gives 750,000 to 950,000 distinct CDR3 sequences, 29% of which show up once; 10% is in the top ten. V shed 4 bases and J shed 2 bases, with 12 bases lying between them. CDR3 size: 15 residues. In germline, CDR1 is SQVTM, CDR2 ANQGSEA. The same sample was also used in a study of T cells of mothers and their children.

The TCR was taken from a woman between 40 and 50 years old in good health. Specimen: blood. This rearrangement joins TRBV29-1 to TRBJ2-6; D is unresolved. CDR3 DNA: TGCAGCGTTGCTCGATCCGAAACTGGGGCCAACGTCCTGACTTTC. Translation: CSVARSETGANVLTF.